These 26 T cell receptor beta chains share one sample of origin, sequenced in a study of blood T cell repertoires in COVID-19. The protocol was immunoSEQ multiplex PCR, while the TCRdb copy is restricted to in-frame clones and leaves out a portion. This sample carries approximately 160,000 clones, 70% to 90% of them seen once, and the ten largest clones take approximately 4.7%. Specimen: PBMCs or T cells enriched from blood (not recorded which). These receptors came from a woman between 45 and 60 years old who had recovered from COVID-19.

The chain joins TRBV27 to TRBJ1-5, with TRBD1 matching 9 bases. V trimming: 7 bases; J trimming: 6 bases; junction bases outside the gene matches: 13. Per germline, CDR1 MNHEY and CDR2 SMNVEV (reference sequence). This CDR3 is built from 16 residues. The CDR3 spells CASTLGTGIGLQPQHF. For the CDR3, the DNA is TGTGCCAGCACCCTCGGGACAGGGATTGGTCTTCAGCCCCAGCATTTT.

This clone was seen a handful of times. The chain joins TRBV6-4 to TRBJ2-4, with no clear D. Between the trimmed V and J ends, which lost 3 bases and 3 bases, there was a span of 12 bases. CDR1 and CDR2 from the germline V gene are MRHNA and SNTAGT. The CDR3 is made up of 15 amino acids. In DNA, the CDR3 is TGTGCCAGCAGTGAGGGCCCCCCGTTCAAAAACATTCAGTACTTC. It is translated as CASSEGPPFKNIQYF.

V and J are TRBV6-5 and TRBJ1-2; D perhaps matches TRBD1 (6 bases). The CDR3 is 14 residues long. Germline-derived CDR1 and CDR2 are MNHEY and SVGAGI. The ends were cut back, 10 bases at V and 4 bases at J, with 19 bases in the middle. CDR3 region: CATLDRVIFYGYTF. The DNA of the CDR3 is TGTGCCACTCTGGACAGAGTCATCTTCTATGGCTACACCTTC.

The CDR3 DNA follows: TGTGCCAGCAGCCGAAGACTAGCGGGGGACAAAGAGACCCAGTACTTC. It encodes CASSRRLAGDKETQYF. J is TRBJ2-5 and V is TRBV14; 12 nucleotides match TRBD2. The junction had 6 bases not matched to a gene; V was cut back by 4 bases and J by 3 bases. Per germline, CDR1 SGHDN and CDR2 FVKESK. This CDR3 has 16 residues.

This clone was detected only once. The J gene is TRBJ1-1, the V gene TRBV3-1 (or the pseudogene TRBV3-2), with 10 bases that match TRBD1. Trimming took 4 bases from V and 4 from J; bases not matched to a gene: 6. The CDR3 spans 15 residues. Germline loops: CDR1 LGHDT, CDR2 YNNKEL (reference sequence). The CDR3 nucleotides are TGTGCCAGCAGCCGGCACCGGGACAGGGGCACTGAAGCTTTCTTT. Its protein is CASSRHRDRGTEAFF.

This sequence joins TRBV18 and TRBJ2-1; 13 bases align to TRBD2. Unmatched junction bases numbered 2, after V lost 3 bases and J lost 9 bases. Germline V lookup: CDR1 KGHSH, CDR2 LQKENI. This CDR3 has 14 residues. The CDR3 protein is CASSPGTSGAEQFF. Written as DNA, the CDR3 is TGTGCCAGCTCACCTGGGACTAGCGGGGCTGAGCAGTTCTTC.

This clone has a single count. The chain employs TRBV7-3 and TRBJ1-1; D gene ambiguous. Trimming pared 2 bases from V and 3 bases from J, leaving 10 bases between. Germline V CDR1 and CDR2: SGHTA, FQGTGA. This CDR3 region has 14 residues. CDR3 region: CASSLLDGDTEAFF. DNA for the CDR3: TGTGCCAGCAGCTTACTTGACGGAGACACTGAAGCTTTCTTT.

The J gene is TRBJ2-3, the V gene TRBV7-9, with D maybe TRBD2 (5 bases). The germline V gene encodes CDR1 SEHNR and CDR2 FQNEAQ (reference sequence). V was trimmed by 2 bases and J by 2 bases, leaving 8 bases between them. CDR3 length: 14 residues. The DNA for the CDR3 is TGTGCCAGCAGCTTATTAGCGACCACAGATACGCAGTATTTT. It translates to CASSLLATTDTQYF.

The V call is TRBV5-8, the J call TRBJ1-1, with 10 bases that match TRBD1. This CDR3 comprises 14 residues. J lost 6 bases, V lost 9 bases, and 11 bases had no gene match. Per germline, CDR1 SGHTS and CDR2 YDEGEE. The CDR3 spells CATDRGTINAEAFF. The DNA for the CDR3 is TGTGCCACGGACAGGGGGACCATTAACGCTGAAGCTTTCTTT.

The chain employs TRBV4-1 and TRBJ2-4; tentatively, D is TRBD2 (6 bases). The CDR3 has 18 amino acids. V lost 5 bases to trimming and J lost 0 bases, with 20 bases between them. From germline, CDR1 is MGHRA and CDR2 YSYEKL. The CDR3 is CASSAPGLLKLAKNIQYF. The DNA of the CDR3 is TGCGCCAGCAGCGCGCCGGGACTGCTCAAGTTAGCCAAAAACATTCAGTACTTC.

The CDR3 region has the DNA TGTGCCAGCAGCCTAAAACAACTAGCGGGATTAGGGGGAGAGACCCAGTACTTC. Its translation is CASSLKQLAGLGGETQYF. This chain uses TRBV7-9 with TRBJ2-5, with 10 nucleotides matching TRBD2. CDR1 is SEHNR, CDR2 FQNEAQ, per germline (reference sequence). The CDR3 runs to 18 residues. With V trimmed by 5 bases and J by 4 bases, 16 bases remained unmatched.

This chain uses TRBV30 with TRBJ1-1; 7 bases agree with TRBD1. CDR3 length: 15 amino acids. Germline V CDR1 and CDR2: GTSNPN, SVGIG (reference sequence). The junction had 13 bases not matched to a gene; V was cut back by 5 bases and J by 4 bases. The CDR3 loop is CAWGAGGIGRTEAFF. CDR3 sequence (DNA): TGTGCCTGGGGCGCAGGGGGTATTGGCCGCACTGAAGCTTTCTTT.

This chain joins TRBV5-5 and TRBJ2-6; TRBD2 is a possible D gene (5 bases). The germline V and J ends were trimmed by 4 bases and 0 bases, with 8 bases remaining between them. This CDR3 comprises 15 residues. In germline, CDR1 is SGHKS, CDR2 YYEKEE (reference sequence). CDR3 DNA: TGTGCCAGCAGCCGGGAACCCTCTGGGGCCAACGTCCTGACTTTC. It is translated as CASSREPSGANVLTF.

This rearrangement joins TRBV24-1 to TRBJ2-2, with TRBD1 matching over 9 bases. Germline V CDR1 and CDR2: KGHDR, SFDVKD. The CDR3 runs 16 residues. J gave up 7 bases and V 4 bases, and 9 bases lay outside the gene matches. As DNA, the CDR3 is TGTGCCACCAGTGACACCGGGACAGGGATGCACGGGGAGCTGTTTTTT. Its translation is CATSDTGTGMHGELFF.

This rearrangement joins TRBV6-2 or TRBV6-3 to TRBJ1-2; D ambiguous. The germline gives CDR1 MNHEY, CDR2 SVGEGT. The CDR3 totals 16 residues. V was trimmed by 0 bases and J by 8 bases, leaving 19 bases between them. The CDR3 loop reads CASSYSRSEGIRGYTF. The CDR3 DNA follows: TGTGCCAGCAGTTACTCGAGGTCGGAGGGTATTAGAGGCTACACCTTC.

The V and J genes are TRBV30 and TRBJ1-1, with 8 bases fitting TRBD1. Trimming at V came to 5 bases and at J to 4 bases, leaving 9 bases not matched to a gene. CDR3 size: 14 residues. Per germline, CDR1 GTSNPN and CDR2 SVGIG (reference sequence). The CDR3 loop is CAWDPRGRATEAFF. The CDR3 nucleotides are TGTGCCTGGGATCCCAGGGGGCGAGCCACTGAAGCTTTCTTT. Complete variable domain (other parts from reference TRBV30 and TRBJ1-1): SQTIHQWPATLVQPVGSPLSLECTVEGTSNPNLYWYRQAAGRGLQLLFYSVGIGQISSEVPQNLSASRPQDRQFILSSKKLLLSDSGFYLCAWDPRGRATEAFFGQGTRLTVV.

This clone was detected only once. V is TRBV28 and J is TRBJ2-7, with D uncertain. The length of the CDR3 is 12 residues. Between the trimmed V and J ends, which lost 5 bases and 7 bases, there was a span of 12 bases. CDR1 is MDHEN, CDR2 SYDVKM, per germline. CDR3 amino acids: CASSHPGGEQYV. The CDR3 coding sequence is TGTGCCAGCAGTCACCCTGGCGGAGAGCAGTACGTC.

The chain combines TRBV30 with TRBJ1-1; 8 bases are shared with TRBD1. CDR1 and CDR2 (germline): GTSNPN, SVGIG (reference sequence). This CDR3 is 12 amino acids long. V dropped 5 bases and J dropped 10; count of bases not matched to a gene: 9. The DNA for the CDR3 is TGTGCCTGGTCGACAGGGGATTGGGGAGCTTTCTTT. Protein: CAWSTGDWGAFF.

The rearrangement links TRBV11-2 to TRBJ2-3; 8 bases are shared with TRBD1. The CDR3 is 15 amino acids. V was pared by 5 bases and J by 1 base, with 5 bases of the junction left unmatched. The V gene's germline CDR1 is SGHAT and CDR2 FQNNGV. CDR3: CASSTDRVRTDTQYF. CDR3 bases: TGTGCCAGCAGCACGGACAGGGTGCGCACAGATACGCAGTATTTT.

The chain links TRBV7-2 to TRBJ2-2, with a weak D call TRBD2 (5 bases). The CDR3 runs to 14 residues. The germline V gene encodes CDR1 SGHTA and CDR2 FQGNSA. V was shortened by 3 bases and J by 7 bases, with 12 bases between the two germline ends. The DNA of the CDR3 is TGTGCCAGCAGCTTGGGTGGGAGTAGCGGGGAGCTGTTTTTT. It codes for CASSLGGSSGELFF.

V usage is TRBV20-1 and J usage is TRBJ1-5; 7 bases line up with TRBD1. This CDR3 region has 14 residues. From germline, CDR1 is DFQATT and CDR2 SNEGSKA (reference sequence). V lost 3 bases and J lost 0; bases outside the gene matches: 2. In DNA form, the CDR3 reads TGCAGTGCTAGTAGGACAGGTAGCAATCAGCCCCAGCATTTT. It specifies CSASRTGSNQPQHF.

The chain has TRBV5-6 and TRBJ1-1; weak D call: TRBD1 (5 bases). Per germline, CDR1 SGHDT and CDR2 YYEEEE. This CDR3 comprises 12 residues. Trimming pared 2 bases from V and 5 bases from J, leaving 7 bases between. The CDR3 DNA is TGTGCCAGCAGCTTTGGGGCAACTGAAGCTTTCTTT. Translation: CASSFGATEAFF.

CDR3 nucleotides: TGTGCCAGTAGTATCCGGGGACAGATTAATTCACCCCTCCACTTT. The encoded protein is CASSIRGQINSPLHF. V gene TRBV19 combines with J gene TRBJ1-6; 7 bases fit TRBD1. Trimming removed 3 bases from V and 6 bases from J; junction bases left unmatched: 5. Germline assignment: CDR1 LNHDA and CDR2 SQIVND (reference sequence). The CDR3 contains 15 residues.

As to this clone: Other DNA sequences of this sample code for an identical CDR3. The rearrangement uses TRBV28 and TRBJ1-2, with TRBD1 identical over 9 bases. Trimming cost V 3 bases and J 7 bases; bases outside gene matches: 6. The CDR3 consists of 14 residues. Germline V gene lookup returns CDR1 MDHEN and CDR2 SYDVKM. The CDR3 DNA follows: TGTGCCAGCAGTTTGGGGGGACAGGGCTCTGGCTACACCTTC. The encoded protein is CASSLGGQGSGYTF.

The V gene is TRBV23-1, the J gene TRBJ1-1; possible D gene TRBD1, 5 bases. TRBV23-1 is designated an ORF whose function remains uncertain. This CDR3 spans 15 amino acids. The V and J ends lost 2 bases and 2 bases respectively, with 12 bases between them. This CDR3 reads CASSQTGLFNTEAFF. The CDR3 DNA reads TGCGCCAGCAGTCAAACAGGCCTTTTCAACACTGAAGCTTTCTTT.

This clone occurred once. The chain uses TRBV27 and TRBJ1-1; TRBD1 might be the D (5 bases). From germline, CDR1 is MNHEY and CDR2 SMNVEV (reference sequence). The CDR3 sequence is 14 residues long. V shed 8 bases and J shed 1 base, with 14 bases lying between them. CDR3 in DNA: TGTGCCAGCTACCCCTCGACAGCGAACACTGAAGCTTTCTTT. Protein product: CASYPSTANTEAFF.